This T cell receptor (beta chain) was captured by sequencing in a study of OX40 agonist ivuxolimab in advanced cancers. The assay was immunoSEQ multiplex PCR, and TCRdb's table has in-frame clones only and misses some. The table records about 69,000 clones, 90% of them present only once. The CDR3 runs 17 residues. V was cut by 0 bases and J by 0 bases, with 12 bases left in between. CDR1 is SGHRS, CDR2 YFSETQ, per germline. Sequences were derived from CD4+ or CD8+ T cells sorted from blood, sampled in a trial of the OX40 agonist ivuxolimab. This TCR was recovered from an adult with an advanced solid tumor such as melanoma, head and neck, liver or kidney cancer. The V and J genes are TRBV5-1 and TRBJ1-4; no reliable D call. The CDR3 DNA sequence: TGCGCCAGCAGCTTGGCCCGTCGGGCGTCAACTAATGAAAAACTGTTTTTT. It codes for CASSLARRASTNEKLFF.